Each of the 2 T cell receptor beta chains below was sequenced from the same sample in a study of PD-1 blockade in classical Hodgkin lymphoma. Only in-frame clones appear in the TCRdb table, and some are missing; sequencing was by immunoSEQ multiplex PCR. The sample lists about 21,000 clones, around 94% seen once, with approximately 5% in the top ten. The sample's time point: newly diagnosed, previously untreated cHL patient sample. Specimen: peripheral blood mononuclear cells (PBMCs). Receptor source: a human donor with classical Hodgkin lymphoma.

V gene TRBV19 combines with J gene TRBJ2-7, with D perhaps assigned TRBD1 or TRBD2 (5 bases each). With 5 bases removed from V and 3 bases from J, the gap between germline ends came to 14 bases. The CDR3 is 14 residues long. Looked up from germline, CDR1 is LNHDA and CDR2 is SQIVND (reference sequence). CDR3 loop: CASSFGAQNYEQYF. Here the CDR3 DNA reads TGTGCCAGTAGTTTCGGGGCCCAAAACTACGAGCAGTACTTC.

V gene TRBV6-5 combines with J gene TRBJ1-2; D is undetermined. This CDR3 has 13 amino acids. The V gene's germline CDR1 is MNHEY and CDR2 SVGAGI. V dropped 10 bases and J dropped 8 bases, with 20 bases sitting between them. The CDR3: CATLLPERMGYTF. CDR3 bases: TGTGCCACCTTGCTACCGGAGCGGATGGGCTACACCTTC.